This T cell receptor beta chain is from a study of OX40 agonist ivuxolimab in advanced cancers. Looking at the study overall: The dose-escalation group included hepatocellular carcinoma, melanoma, renal cell carcinoma and head and neck cancer. Points from the study as a whole: Averaged across samples, CD8+ T cells carried more expanded clones than CD4+ did.

Sequenced by immunoSEQ multiplex PCR; TCRdb stores in-frame clones only, minus some. The sample records more than 45,000 clones, over 90% being singletons. For this clone: Antigen: not known.

The material sequenced was CD4+ or CD8+ T cells sorted from blood, taken in a trial of the OX40 agonist ivuxolimab. The receptor was isolated from an adult with an advanced solid tumor such as melanoma, head and neck, liver or kidney cancer.

In nucleotides, the CDR3 is TGTGCCATCAGGGGGGACAGGGCTAACTATGGCTACACCTTC. This encodes CAIRGDRANYGYTF. The rearrangement uses TRBV10-3 and TRBJ1-2, with 9 bases fitting TRBD1. The V gene end was trimmed by 6 bases and the J gene end by 0 bases; junction bases not matched to a gene: 2. Germline V lookup: CDR1 ENHRY, CDR2 SYGVKD. This CDR3 is 14 amino acids long.